This TCR beta chain originates from a study of shared clonotypes between healthy human individuals. Measured with immunoSEQ multiplex PCR; TCRdb has only the in-frame clones, and not every one. The sample lists more than 400,000 clones, about 96% seen once, with around 0.067% in the top ten. This TCR came from a woman in her thirties in good health. Sequenced material: naive CD4+ T cells sorted from blood. Noted subset: CD45RA+ positively selected.

CDR3 sequence reads: CASTWRQETQYF. The CDR3 coding sequence is TGTGCCAGCACTTGGAGGCAAGAGACCCAGTACTTC. This chain uses TRBV7-9 with TRBJ2-5; TRBD2 is a possible D gene (5 bases). The CDR3 covers 12 residues. Between the trimmed V and J ends, which lost 7 bases and 2 bases, there was a span of 8 bases. Germline CDR1 and CDR2: SEHNR and FQNEAQ (reference sequence).